This is a list of T cell receptor beta chains from one sample in a study of shared clonotypes between healthy human individuals. Sequenced by immunoSEQ multiplex PCR; TCRdb stores in-frame clones only, minus some. The top ten hold less than 2% of the sample, which has about 2.2 million clones, about 93% seen once. The sample taken for sequencing was naive CD8+ T cells from PBMCs. These receptors all come from a man between 18 and 29 years old in good health. Some clones in this sample may be carry-over from other donors' samples. The CDR3 runs from the conserved cysteine through the conserved F or W. The D gene is left open where the match is weak. For some rows the clone size is stated as once, few or many, or as a class when expanded; others skip it.

j_call,v_call,clone_size,d_call,cdr3_nt,cdr3_aa
TRBJ1-2,TRBV6-1,NA,TRBD1,TGTGCCAGCAGTGAAGGGGCGGGGGGACAGCTAAGGGTGGTCGATGGCTACACCTTC,CASSEGAGGQLRVVDGYTF
TRBJ2-5,TRBV27,NA,TRBD2,TGTGCCAGCAGCCCGACTAGCGGAAAAGAGACCCAGTACTTC,CASSPTSGKETQYF
TRBJ2-3,TRBV28,NA,TRBD2,TGTGCCAGCAGCCTGACGACTAGCGGGATTACAGATACGCAGTATTTT,CASSLTTSGITDTQYF
TRBJ2-7,TRBV28,NA,NA,TGTGCCAGCAGCCTCGGGACGGAAGACTCCTACGAGCAGTACTTC,CASSLGTEDSYEQYF
TRBJ2-7,TRBV28,NA,TRBD2,TGTGCCAGCAGTTTGCTAGCGGGGAACTACGAGCAGTACTTC,CASSLLAGNYEQYF
TRBJ1-2,TRBV5-6,NA,TRBD1,TGTGCCAGCAGCTTGGGGGCCGGGACAGGGGGCGACGGCTACACCTTC,CASSLGAGTGGDGYTF
TRBJ1-3,TRBV5-1,NA,NA,TGCGCCAGCAGCTTGGGTGGATCTGGAAACACCATATATTTT,CASSLGGSGNTIYF
TRBJ1-5,TRBV4-1,NA,NA,TGCGCCAGCAGCCAAGGGGAGGGGTGGGGCAATCAGCCCCAGCATTTT,CASSQGEGWGNQPQHF
TRBJ2-3,TRBV2,NA,TRBD1,TGTGCCAGCGGGGGACAGGGGCAAGATACGCAGTATTTT,CASGGQGQDTQYF
TRBJ1-2,TRBV5-1,NA,NA,TGCGCCAGCAGCTCACGGGACCCTGATGGCTACACCTTC,CASSSRDPDGYTF
TRBJ2-3,TRBV7-9,once,NA,TGTGCCAGCAGCTTTCAAAGGGGCACAGATACGCAGTATTTT,CASSFQRGTDTQYF
TRBJ1-5,TRBV27,NA,NA,TGTGCCAGCTGCCTGGCGGGGAATCAGCCCCAGCATTTT,CASCLAGNQPQHF
TRBJ2-1,TRBV27,NA,TRBD2,TGTGCCAGCAGTCCGCTGACACTAGCGGGGATAGACAATGAGCAGTTCTTC,CASSPLTLAGIDNEQFF
TRBJ2-1,TRBV30,NA,NA,TGTGCCTGGAGGAGACCTCGATACGGGGGGCGTATTTCCTACAATGAGCAGTTCTTC,CAWRRPRYGGRISYNEQFF
TRBJ1-1,TRBV14,NA,NA,TGTGCCAGCAGCCAAGATCGGCGATTTTCTGGGGGCGCGCGGACTGAAGCTTTCTTT,CASSQDRRFSGGARTEAFF
TRBJ1-5,TRBV27,NA,TRBD1,TGTGCCAGCAGTTTGGACAGGGGAAGTCAGCCCCAGCATTTT,CASSLDRGSQPQHF
TRBJ2-3,TRBV7-8,NA,NA,TGTGCCAGCAGCTCAACCCCCCAGGTGGCAGATACGCAGTATTTT,CASSSTPQVADTQYF
TRBJ2-3,TRBV9,NA,NA,TGTGCCAGCAGCGACACGACTGGGGACCTCACAGATACGCAGTATTTT,CASSDTTGDLTDTQYF
TRBJ1-5,TRBV27,NA,NA,TGTGCCAGCAGTTTATTCGGCGGCAATAGCAATCAGCCCCAGCATTTT,CASSLFGGNSNQPQHF
TRBJ1-1,TRBV5-4,once,NA,TGTGCCAGCAGCTTTGGGGGGCCCGTGAACACTGAAGCTTTCTTT,CASSFGGPVNTEAFF
TRBJ2-2,TRBV6-5,NA,NA,TGTGCCAGCAGTTATTTGAGGGGCGGGGAGCTGTTTTTT,CASSYLRGGELFF
TRBJ2-7,TRBV5-1,NA,TRBD1,TGCGCCAGCAGCTTGGGGACAGGGGGCGCAATAGGTCCCTACGAGCAGTACTTC,CASSLGTGGAIGPYEQYF
TRBJ2-5,TRBV7-9,NA,NA,TGTGCCAGCAGCTTAGGATGGTCGGGTGGAGAGACCCAGTACTTC,CASSLGWSGGETQYF
TRBJ2-1,TRBV27,NA,TRBD2,TGTGCCAGCAGTACTTGGACTAGCGGGACTTACAATGAGCAGTTCTTC,CASSTWTSGTYNEQFF
TRBJ1-2,TRBV4-2,NA,NA,TGTGCCAGCAGCCGACATACTGGGGAGACGAACTATGGCTACACCTTC,CASSRHTGETNYGYTF
TRBJ2-7,TRBV7-9,NA,NA,TGTGCCAGCAGCTTCACAGAAGGAACCAGGTCCTACGAGCAGTACTTC,CASSFTEGTRSYEQYF
TRBJ1-2,TRBV19,NA,TRBD1,TGTGCCAGCGAGACAGGGCCTAACTATGGCTACACCTTC,CASETGPNYGYTF
TRBJ2-7,TRBV7-9,once,NA,TGTGCCAGCAGCCCGCCCACTCGGGAGCAGTACTTC,CASSPPTREQYF
TRBJ2-3,TRBV21-1,NA,NA,TGTGCCAGCAGCATCTCACTAGCGGGACCCAAGCGCACAGATACGCAGTATTTT,CASSISLAGPKRTDTQYF
TRBJ1-1,TRBV28,NA,NA,TGTGCCAGCAGTTTCCTTACGTCAGCGCAGGGAGGGGTGAGCACTGAAGCTTTCTTT,CASSFLTSAQGGVSTEAFF
TRBJ2-3,TRBV19,NA,NA,TGTGCCAGTAGTATTGGGTCCGCTCTGCGGCAGAGACCAGATACGCAGTATTTT,CASSIGSALRQRPDTQYF
TRBJ2-7,TRBV7-9,NA,NA,TGTGCCAGCAGCCCAGGGCCGTACGAGCAGTACTTC,CASSPGPYEQYF
TRBJ2-4,TRBV15,NA,TRBD2,TGTGCCACCAGCAGAGATGCTAGCGGGAGGGAGGACATTCAGTACTTC,CATSRDASGREDIQYF
TRBJ1-2,TRBV4-1,NA,NA,TGCGCCAGCAGCCTCCCGGTGTTGGCAGGTAACTATGGCTACACCTTC,CASSLPVLAGNYGYTF
TRBJ2-5,TRBV5-1,NA,TRBD2,TGCGCCAGCAGCTGGGGACTAGCCCAAAACGGGGAGACCCAGTACTTC,CASSWGLAQNGETQYF
TRBJ2-7,TRBV25-1,NA,NA,TGTGCCAGCAGTGCCAGGGGCGCACCCTACGAGCAGTACTTC,CASSARGAPYEQYF
TRBJ2-1,TRBV14,few,TRBD2,TGTGCCAGCGCCCCTAGCGGGAAGCCATACAATGAGCAGTTCTTC,CASAPSGKPYNEQFF
TRBJ2-1,TRBV6-6,NA,NA,TGTGCCAGCAGTAAGCTAGCCGTCAAGGATGAGCAGTTCTTC,CASSKLAVKDEQFF
TRBJ1-1,TRBV15,NA,NA,TGTGCCACCAGCAGAGATTTTAGGGTAATGAACACTGAAGCTTTCTTT,CATSRDFRVMNTEAFF
TRBJ1-1,TRBV27,NA,TRBD1,TGTGCCAGCAGCCCCGGGACAGGGGGCACTGAAGCTTTCTTT,CASSPGTGGTEAFF
TRBJ2-1,TRBV5-1,NA,NA,TGCGCCAGCAGCTACCAGGGGGGCGTTTTAGGTTCCTACAATGAGCAGTTCTTC,CASSYQGGVLGSYNEQFF
TRBJ2-7,TRBV19,NA,TRBD1,TGTGCCAGTAGTACCGGGACAGGGTATTTCTACGAGCAGTACTTC,CASSTGTGYFYEQYF